A single sample is the source of the 29 T cell receptor beta chains below, sequenced in a study of OX40 agonist ivuxolimab in advanced cancers. Method: immunoSEQ multiplex PCR; TCRdb's copy keeps in-frame clones and lacks some. The profile shows over 30,000 clones, about four fifths of them singletons. Source: CD4+ or CD8+ T cells sorted from blood, taken in a trial of the OX40 agonist ivuxolimab. These receptors originate from an adult with an advanced solid tumor such as melanoma, head and neck, liver or kidney cancer.

The V and J genes are TRBV6-1 and TRBJ1-1; D is unresolved. The V end lost 5 bases, the J end lost 5 bases, and 15 bases lay between the germline ends. The germline CDR1 and CDR2 sequences are MNHNS and SASEGT. The CDR3 is made up of 14 amino acids. CDR3 region: CASSKRYGVTEAFF. CDR3 DNA: TGTGCCAGCAGTAAGAGATATGGGGTTACTGAAGCTTTCTTT.

The rearrangement joins TRBV6-1 to TRBJ1-2, with 7 bases fitting TRBD1. The CDR3 is made up of 13 amino acids. The V gene end was trimmed by 4 bases and the J gene end by 7 bases; junction bases not matched to a gene: 6. The germline gives CDR1 MNHNS, CDR2 SASEGT. In nucleotides, the CDR3 is TGTGCCAGCAGTGCCGACAGGGCCGGTGGCTACACCTTC. Encoded protein: CASSADRAGGYTF.

The CDR3 DNA sequence: TGTGCCAGCAGTGAAAAGTCCGATCGGGGTAGCAATCAGCCCCAGCATTTT. Translated: CASSEKSDRGSNQPQHF. V gene TRBV6-1 combines with J gene TRBJ1-5; unclear D gene. The length of the CDR3 is 17 residues. Deletions cut 2 bases from V and 0 bases from J, with 14 bases between. From germline, CDR1 is MNHNS and CDR2 SASEGT.

V is TRBV19 and J is TRBJ1-3; D not certain. V dropped 5 bases and J dropped 0 bases, with 17 bases sitting between them. The CDR3 length is 17 residues. The germline V gene encodes CDR1 LNHDA and CDR2 SQIVND (reference sequence). The CDR3 region is CASSLQRGSVSGNTIYF. The DNA of the CDR3 is TGTGCCAGTAGTCTGCAAAGAGGATCGGTCTCTGGAAACACCATATATTTT.

V usage is TRBV19 and J usage is TRBJ1-2; D is ambiguous. V was shortened by 7 bases and J by 8 bases, with 20 bases between the two germline ends. In germline, CDR1 is LNHDA, CDR2 SQIVND (reference sequence). The CDR3 sequence is 14 residues long. This CDR3 is CASIQLGRDGGYTF. CDR3 nucleotides: TGTGCCAGTATCCAGCTCGGGAGAGATGGGGGCTACACCTTC. Full variable domain (missing parts from reference TRBV19 and TRBJ1-2): DGGITQSPKYLFRKEGQNVTLSCEQNLNHDAMYWYRQDPGQGLRLIYYSQIVNDFQKGDIAEGYSVSREKKESFPLTVTSAQKNPTAFYLCASIQLGRDGGYTFGSGTRLTVV.

This clone has more than one count but fewer than ten. This chain connects TRBV5-4 to TRBJ1-2; D is undetermined. The V and J ends lost 2 bases and 8 bases respectively, with 13 bases between them. There are 13 residues in the CDR3. CDR1 and CDR2 from the germline V gene are SGHNT and YYREEE (reference sequence). In nucleotides, the CDR3 is TGTGCCAGCAGCTTTCAAGGGCCTCTCGGCTACACCTTC. The encoded protein is CASSFQGPLGYTF.

Only a few counts were recorded for this clone. The chain carries TRBV5-6 and TRBJ2-5; no clear D. The germline V and J ends were trimmed by 4 bases and 2 bases, with 6 bases remaining between them. The CDR3 extends over 12 amino acids. Germline V gene sequence: CDR1 SGHDT, CDR2 YYEEEE. The CDR3 region has the DNA TGTGCCAGCAGCGCCCTTCAAGAGACCCAGTACTTC. This encodes CASSALQETQYF. The full variable domain, its missing parts supplied by reference TRBV5-6 and TRBJ2-5, is DAGVTQSPTHLIKTRGQQVTLRCSPKSGHDTVSWYQQALGQGPQFIFQYYEEEERQRGNFPDRFSGHQFPNYSSELNVNALLLGDSALYLCASSALQETQYFGPGTRLLVL.

This chain uses TRBV6-1 with TRBJ1-4; 9 bases map to TRBD1. Germline lookup yields CDR1 MNHNS and CDR2 SASEGT. Losses at the gene ends were 6 bases for V and 6 bases for J; bases not matched to a gene: 5. The CDR3 consists of 14 residues. CDR3 sequence: CASRLTGGDEKLFF. The CDR3 nucleotides are TGTGCCAGCAGATTGACAGGGGGGGATGAAAAACTGTTTTTT.

The chain carries TRBV27 and TRBJ1-3; 7 nucleotides align to TRBD1. Losses at the gene ends were 5 bases for V and 3 bases for J; bases not matched to a gene: 4. Per germline, CDR1 MNHEY and CDR2 SMNVEV (reference sequence). The CDR3 contains 14 residues. The DNA of the CDR3 is TGTGCCAGCAGTGCGGACAGGTTTGGAAACACCATATATTTT. Residues: CASSADRFGNTIYF.

The chain links TRBV18 to TRBJ2-1; 7 positions match TRBD1. The length of the CDR3 is 15 residues. Germline V gives CDR1 KGHSH, CDR2 LQKENI. Losses at the gene ends were 2 bases for V and 7 bases for J; bases not matched to a gene: 8. CDR3 DNA: TGTGCCAGCTCACCAAATCAGAACAGGGGAAATGAGCAGTTCTTC. The encoded protein is CASSPNQNRGNEQFF. Variable domain in full (rest from reference TRBV18 and TRBJ2-1): NAGVMQNPRHLVRRRGQEARLRCSPMKGHSHVYWYRQLPEEGLKFMVYLQKENIIDESGMPKERFSAEFPKEGPSILRIQQVVRGDSAAYFCASSPNQNRGNEQFFGPGTRLTVL.

V gene TRBV6-1 combines with J gene TRBJ2-7; TRBD1 aligns across 11 bases. With 4 bases clipped from V and 0 bases from J, the junction kept 11 bases outside the gene matches. CDR3 length: 18 residues. Germline values: CDR1 MNHNS, CDR2 SASEGT. The CDR3 coding sequence is TGTGCCAGCAGTGTAGGGTCTGCCGGGACAGGGGGCTCCTACGAGCAGTACGTC. It yields the protein CASSVGSAGTGGSYEQYV.

V and J are TRBV7-9 and TRBJ2-6, with D perhaps TRBD1 or TRBD2 (6 bases each). The CDR3 length is 17 residues. Germline CDR1 is SEHNR and CDR2 is FQNEAQ (reference sequence). Trimming removed 1 base from V and 4 bases from J, with 14 bases in between. CDR3 DNA: TGTGCCAGCAGCTTAGGTGGGGGGCGATCCGGGGCCAACGTCCTGACTTTC. As protein: CASSLGGGRSGANVLTF.

This sequence joins TRBV19 and TRBJ1-2; a possible D gene is TRBD1 (6 bases). The V and J ends lost 3 bases and 1 base respectively, with 15 bases between them. The germline CDR1 and CDR2 sequences are LNHDA and SQIVND (reference sequence). This CDR3 region has 16 residues. CDR3 nucleotide sequence: TGTGCCAGTAGTATTTTGGACAGTTCCCTTAACTATGGCTACACCTTC. Amino acids: CASSILDSSLNYGYTF.

The chain carries TRBV7-6 and TRBJ2-1, with TRBD1 as a possible D gene (6 bases). Between the trimmed V and J ends, which lost 5 bases and 9 bases, there was a span of 20 bases. The CDR3 is 15 residues long. Germline CDR1 and CDR2: SGHVS and FNYEAQ. Here the CDR3 reads CASSAAYDRRGEQFF. In nucleotides, the CDR3 is TGTGCCAGCAGCGCGGCGTACGACAGGCGCGGTGAGCAGTTCTTC.

The table lists this clone with a few counts. V gene TRBV4-2 combines with J gene TRBJ2-3, with a weak D call TRBD2 (6 bases). V lost 0 bases to trimming and J lost 2 bases, with 9 bases between them. The CDR3 length is 15 residues. Per germline, CDR1 LGHNA and CDR2 YNFKEQ. CDR3 bases: TGTGCCAGCAGCCAAGAAACTAGCCCCACAGATACGCAGTATTTT. Amino acids: CASSQETSPTDTQYF.

The V gene is TRBV6-5, the J gene TRBJ1-4; the match to TRBD1 covers 7 bases. CDR1 is MNHEY, CDR2 SVGAGI, per germline. The V gene end was trimmed by 6 bases and the J gene end by 12 bases; junction bases not matched to a gene: 10. The CDR3 is made up of 13 amino acids. CDR3 residues: CASRPPGTVELFF. The CDR3 DNA follows: TGTGCCAGCAGACCTCCCGGGACAGTGGAACTGTTTTTT.

The J gene is TRBJ1-2, the V gene TRBV5-3; TRBD1 agrees at 9 bases. Being an ORF, TRBV5-3 has a function that is uncertain. V shed 4 bases and J 3 bases; nucleotides not matched to a gene: 10. This CDR3 region has 16 residues. The CDR3 coding sequence is TGTGCCAGAAGCAAACTTGGGACAGGGATATACTATGGCTACACCTTC. Its protein product is CARSKLGTGIYYGYTF.

The chain has TRBV5-1 and TRBJ2-5; possible D gene TRBD2, 6 bases. The germline V gene encodes CDR1 SGHRS and CDR2 YFSETQ. CDR3 size: 15 residues. V lost 0 bases, J lost 2 bases, and 11 bases lay in between. CDR3 loop: CASSLGAGMQETQYF. The CDR3 coding sequence is TGCGCCAGCAGCTTGGGGGCGGGAATGCAAGAGACCCAGTACTTC.

V gene TRBV21-1 combines with J gene TRBJ2-1; the table's D call of TRBD1 was not tested on the DNA. TRBV21-1 is a recognized pseudogene. This CDR3 region has 13 residues. The CDR3 DNA follows: TGTGCCAGCAGCACAAGGGGGCACCTTGAGCAGTTCTTC. Translation: CASSTRGHLEQFF.

The rearrangement joins TRBV6-1 to TRBJ1-1; D is unresolved. The CDR3 length is 13 residues. CDR1 MNHNS and CDR2 SASEGT come from the germline V gene. V shed 6 bases and J shed 0 bases, with 8 bases lying between them. CDR3 coding DNA: TGTGCCAGCAGAGAGACAATGAACACTGAAGCTTTCTTT. This gives the protein CASRETMNTEAFF.

The gene calls are TRBV7-9 and TRBJ1-1; D is unclear. V lost 5 bases to trimming and J lost 1 base, with 14 bases between them. The CDR3 extends over 15 amino acids. CDR1 is SEHNR, CDR2 FQNEAQ, per germline (reference sequence). The CDR3 DNA reads as TGTGCCAGCAGCCCCAACACCGGGGAGAACACTGAAGCTTTCTTT. Translated: CASSPNTGENTEAFF.

The chain carries TRBV5-1 and TRBJ2-1, with 11 positions matching TRBD1. Unmatched junction bases numbered 10, after V lost 7 bases and J lost 4 bases. Germline CDR1 is SGHRS and CDR2 is YFSETQ. The CDR3 runs to 16 residues. The CDR3 DNA reads as TGCGCCAGCTGGACAGGGGGCGAGAGGTTTTACAATGAGCAGTTCTTC. It specifies CASWTGGERFYNEQFF.

This clone has a handful of counts. The V call is TRBV9, the J call TRBJ1-2; no reliable D call. The CDR3 contains 13 residues. V gave up 3 bases and J gave up 4 bases, with 10 bases separating them. Germline CDR1 and CDR2: SGDLS and YYNGEE. The CDR3 nucleotides are TGTGCCAGCAGCGCAAATGGACCCTATGGCTACACCTTC. Amino acids: CASSANGPYGYTF.

The rearrangement joins TRBV7-2 to TRBJ1-1; a possible D gene is TRBD1 (5 bases). This CDR3 spans 14 amino acids. V lost 0 bases to trimming and J lost 3 bases, with 8 bases between them. Germline loops: CDR1 SGHTA, CDR2 FQGNSA. CDR3 sequence (DNA): TGTGCCAGCAGCTTAGCCAGGGAATACACTGAAGCTTTCTTT. Translation: CASSLAREYTEAFF.

The V call is TRBV28, the J call TRBJ2-7; TRBD1 aligns across 7 bases. The CDR3 totals 15 residues. V dropped 5 bases and J dropped 7; count of bases not matched to a gene: 14. The germline gives CDR1 MDHEN, CDR2 SYDVKM. CDR3 nucleotides: TGTGCCAGCAGTGAAACGGGACAGATCCCTTGGGAGCAGTACTTC. This sequence encodes CASSETGQIPWEQYF.

This rearrangement joins TRBV18 to TRBJ2-6; no clear D. CDR1 and CDR2 from the germline V gene are KGHSH and LQKENI. Trimming pared 9 bases from V and 1 base from J, leaving 22 bases between. The CDR3 totals 18 residues. CDR3 loop: CASSPPGRLRSGANVLTF. The CDR3, as DNA: TGTGCCAGTTCCCCCCCAGGACGTCTTCGGTCTGGGGCCAACGTCCTGACTTTC. The variable domain in full, completed from reference TRBV18 and TRBJ2-6, reads NAGVMQNPRHLVRRRGQEARLRCSPMKGHSHVYWYRQLPEEGLKFMVYLQKENIIDESGMPKERFSAEFPKEGPSILRIQQVVRGDSAAYFCASSPPGRLRSGANVLTFGAGSRLTVL.

The chain recombines TRBV9 with TRBJ1-2, with 8 positions matching TRBD1. Germline V CDR1 and CDR2: SGDLS, YYNGEE. V trimming: 3 bases; J trimming: 4 bases; junction bases outside the gene matches: 5. CDR3 size: 14 residues. The CDR3 protein is CASSGRDRLYGYTF. Here the CDR3 DNA reads TGTGCCAGCAGCGGTCGGGACAGGCTCTATGGCTACACCTTC.

This sequence joins TRBV5-5 and TRBJ2-2; TRBD2 might be the D (6 bases). CDR3 length: 15 residues. Trimming stripped 4 bases from V and 4 bases from J, with 14 bases between. Germline V gene lookup returns CDR1 SGHKS and CDR2 YYEKEE (reference sequence). The CDR3 nucleotides are TGTGCCAGCAGCCTGGAGGGACTTGGCACCGGGGAGCTGTTTTTT. Protein: CASSLEGLGTGELFF.

V and J are TRBV5-1 and TRBJ1-2; perhaps TRBD1 as D (6 bases). The V gene's germline CDR1 is SGHRS and CDR2 YFSETQ. The CDR3 runs 14 residues. V dropped 1 base and J dropped 4 bases, with 11 bases sitting between them. CDR3 region: CASSLNRDVYGYTF. CDR3 bases: TGCGCCAGCAGCTTGAACAGGGACGTCTATGGCTACACCTTC.